The following is a T cell receptor beta chain sequence with its context. The CDR3 is 13 amino acids. Trimming took off 3 bases at V and 2 bases at J, with 6 bases between the two ends. Germline CDR1 reads SGDLS; CDR2 reads YYNGEE. This record comes from a study of blood T cell repertoires in COVID-19. About the research overall: COVID-19 samples collected from the United States, Italy and Spain covered acute and convalescent phases. PBMCs, B-cell-depleted T cells, or T cells provided the cDNA or gDNA that made up the material.

Per the study methods: Amplification with reference gene primers provided the estimates of nucleated cell counts. Only in-frame clones appear in the TCRdb table, and some are missing; sequencing was by immunoSEQ multiplex PCR. The D gene and trimming were derived from the DNA, and the V and J assignments and clone size from that table. The sample gives just over 200,000 clones, about 78% of which show up once; 5.5% is in the top ten. This TCR was recovered from a woman aged 70-85 years with acute or convalescent COVID-19. The rearrangement joins TRBV9 to TRBJ1-5; possibly TRBD1 for D (5 bases). The sequenced sample consisted of peripheral blood. The CDR3 region is CASSGGGNQPQHF. CDR3 in DNA: TGTGCCAGCAGCGGGGGCGGCAATCAGCCCCAGCATTTT.